This T cell receptor (beta chain) is from a study of blood T cells in healthy people across ages. Across the study: Per two T cells, template switching captured roughly one barcoded beta molecule.

Next came a second PCR, run for about 7 to 11 cycles, which used a sample-barcoded 5' primer along with a J-beta primer mix. MiXCR was run by TCRdb on the 5' RACE reads, yielding one entry per CDR3 protein. Here the sample spans hundreds of thousands of distinct CDR3 sequences, over 40% being singletons. Trimming cost V 6 bases and J 2 bases, with 17 bases left between them. Germline values: CDR1 MNHEY, CDR2 SMNVEV (reference sequence). The CDR3 extends over 15 amino acids. Sequencing used blood. The receptor was isolated from a woman over 75 in good health. The chain has TRBV27 and TRBJ2-7; D is tentatively TRBD1 or TRBD2 (5 bases each). CDR3 residues: CASSTNRDGTYEQYF. CDR3 DNA: TGTGCCAGCAGCACAAACCGGGACGGAACCTACGAGCAGTACTTC.